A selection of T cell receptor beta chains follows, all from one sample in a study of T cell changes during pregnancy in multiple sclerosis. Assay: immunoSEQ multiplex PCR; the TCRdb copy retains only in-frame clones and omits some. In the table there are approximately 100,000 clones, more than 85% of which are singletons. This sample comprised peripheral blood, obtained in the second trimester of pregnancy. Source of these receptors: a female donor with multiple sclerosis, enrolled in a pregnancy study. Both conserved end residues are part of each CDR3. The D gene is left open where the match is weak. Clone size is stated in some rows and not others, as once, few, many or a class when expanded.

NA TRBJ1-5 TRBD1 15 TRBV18 CASSSVPGQYEPQHF TGTGCCAGCTCATCCGTACCGGGACAGTACGAGCCCCAGCATTTT
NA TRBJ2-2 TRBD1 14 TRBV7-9 CASPGQGNTGELFF TGTGCCAGCCCAGGACAGGGGAACACCGGGGAGCTGTTTTTT
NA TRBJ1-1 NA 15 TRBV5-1 CASSLRQGGDTEAFF TGCGCCAGCAGCTTGAGGCAGGGTGGTGACACTGAAGCTTTCTTT
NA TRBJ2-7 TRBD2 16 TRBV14 CASSQVWGGGPYEQYF TGTGCCAGCAGCCAAGTCTGGGGCGGGGGACCCTACGAGCAGTACTTC
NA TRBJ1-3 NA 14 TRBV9 CASSVENSGNTIYF TGTGCCAGCAGCGTGGAGAACTCTGGAAACACCATATATTTT
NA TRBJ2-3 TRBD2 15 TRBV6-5 CATLGRESGTDTQYF TGTGCCACATTGGGGCGGGAGTCGGGCACAGATACGCAGTATTTT
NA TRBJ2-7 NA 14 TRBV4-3 CASSQDRAGWEQYF TGCGCCAGCAGCCAAGATCGGGCGGGGTGGGAGCAGTACTTC
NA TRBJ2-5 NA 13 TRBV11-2 CASSFPERETQYF TGTGCCAGCAGTTTCCCGGAGCGAGAGACCCAGTACTTC
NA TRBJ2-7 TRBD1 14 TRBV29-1 CSVASWDRSYEQYF TGCAGCGTTGCCTCGTGGGACAGGTCCTACGAGCAGTACTTC
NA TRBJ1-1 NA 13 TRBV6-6 CASTRNENTEAFF TGTGCCAGCACCAGAAATGAGAACACTGAAGCTTTCTTT
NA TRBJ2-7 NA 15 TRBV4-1 CASSPGAGPSYEQYF TGCGCCAGCAGCCCAGGGGCGGGTCCCTCCTACGAGCAGTACTTC
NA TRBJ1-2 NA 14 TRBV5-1 CASSLVRGTNGYTF TGCGCCAGCAGCTTGGTAAGGGGCACGAATGGCTACACCTTC
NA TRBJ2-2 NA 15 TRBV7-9 CASSLVGRDGGELFF TGTGCCAGCAGCTTAGTGGGCAGGGATGGCGGGGAGCTGTTTTTT
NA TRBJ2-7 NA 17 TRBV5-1 CASSLESGGMNSYEQYF TGCGCCAGCAGCTTGGAATCGGGCGGGATGAACTCCTACGAGCAGTACTTC
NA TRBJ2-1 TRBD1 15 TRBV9 CASSRQGDHFNEQFF TGTGCCAGCAGCCGCCAGGGGGACCACTTCAATGAGCAGTTCTTC
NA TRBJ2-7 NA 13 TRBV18 CASSPPSSYEQYF TGTGCCAGCTCACCACCTAGTTCCTACGAGCAGTACTTC
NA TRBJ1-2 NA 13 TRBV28 CASSITGLYGYTF TGTGCCAGCAGTATCACAGGGCTCTATGGCTACACCTTC
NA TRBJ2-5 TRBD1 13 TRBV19 CAGATGGGETQYF TGTGCCGGGGCAACAGGGGGCGGGGAGACCCAGTACTTC
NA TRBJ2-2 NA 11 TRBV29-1 CSGGFTGELFF TGCAGCGGAGGCTTCACCGGGGAGCTGTTTTTT
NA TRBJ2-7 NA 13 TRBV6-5 CASGEQDSYEQYF TGTGCCAGCGGAGAACAGGACTCCTACGAGCAGTACTTC
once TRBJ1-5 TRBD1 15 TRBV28 CASTDYNRGRQPQHF TGTGCCAGCACCGACTACAACAGGGGGCGTCAGCCCCAGCATTTT
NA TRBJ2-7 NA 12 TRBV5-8 CASRPTTYEQYF TGTGCCAGCAGGCCCACTACCTACGAGCAGTACTTC
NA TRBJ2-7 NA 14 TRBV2 CASSRGMSAYEQYF TGTGCCAGCAGCCGCGGGATGTCCGCCTACGAGCAGTACTTC